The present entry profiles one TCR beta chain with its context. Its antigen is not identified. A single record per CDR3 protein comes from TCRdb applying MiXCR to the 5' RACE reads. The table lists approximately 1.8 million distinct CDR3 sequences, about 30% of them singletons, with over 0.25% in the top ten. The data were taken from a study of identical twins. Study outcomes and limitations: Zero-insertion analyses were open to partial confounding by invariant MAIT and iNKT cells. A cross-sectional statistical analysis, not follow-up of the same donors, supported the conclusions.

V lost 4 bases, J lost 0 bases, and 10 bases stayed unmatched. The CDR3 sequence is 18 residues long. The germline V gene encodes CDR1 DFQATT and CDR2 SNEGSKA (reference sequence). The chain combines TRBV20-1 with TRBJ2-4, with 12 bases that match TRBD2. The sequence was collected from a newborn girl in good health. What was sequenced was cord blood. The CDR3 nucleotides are TGCAGTGCTAAACGTCGACTAGCGGGGGCCTTAGCCAAAAACATTCAGTACTTC. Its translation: CSAKRRLAGALAKNIQYF.